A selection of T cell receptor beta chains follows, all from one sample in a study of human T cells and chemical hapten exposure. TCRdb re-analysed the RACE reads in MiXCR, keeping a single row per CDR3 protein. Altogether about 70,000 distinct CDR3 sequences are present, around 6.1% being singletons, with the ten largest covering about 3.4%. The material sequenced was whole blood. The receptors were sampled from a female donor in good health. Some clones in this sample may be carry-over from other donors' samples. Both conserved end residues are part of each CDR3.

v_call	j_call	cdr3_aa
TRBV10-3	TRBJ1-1	CAISESGNTEAFF
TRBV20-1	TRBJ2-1	CSARDQLAGGNEQFF
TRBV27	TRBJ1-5	CASSLSILQPQHF
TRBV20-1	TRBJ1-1	CSARPYSGLNTEAFF
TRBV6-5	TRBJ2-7	CASSPSGLATYEQYF
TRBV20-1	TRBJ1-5	CSAKGVGNQPQHF
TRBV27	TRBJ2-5	CASSRGTSGTQETQYF
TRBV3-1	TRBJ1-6	CASSQDGGFYNSPLHF
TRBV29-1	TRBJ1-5	CSGVGQDLNQPQHF
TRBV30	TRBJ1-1	CAWSVRLNTEAFF
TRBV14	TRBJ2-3	CASSHLAGATSTDTQYF
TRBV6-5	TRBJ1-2	CASSYYSAGDGYTF
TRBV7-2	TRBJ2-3	CASSLQRADTQYF
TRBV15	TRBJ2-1	CATSRKLAGVGEQFF
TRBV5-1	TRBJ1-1	CASSLVAGSSTEAFF
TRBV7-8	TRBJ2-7	CASSFGTDYEQYF
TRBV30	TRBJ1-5	CAWSSPSLQPQHF
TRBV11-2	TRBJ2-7	CASSSHRGTNIYEQYF
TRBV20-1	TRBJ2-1	CSARGRSAYNEQFF
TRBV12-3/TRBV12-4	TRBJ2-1	CASRQINSPIPEQFF
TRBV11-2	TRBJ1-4	CASSLVPGVNEKLFF
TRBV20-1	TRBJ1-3	CSARVPPEGQLPRSGNTIYF
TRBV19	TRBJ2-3	CASRDFHGADTQYF
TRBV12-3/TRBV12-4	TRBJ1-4	CASSPPGREKLFF
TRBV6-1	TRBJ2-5	CASSISRGETQYF
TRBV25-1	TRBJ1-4	CASSEEGFEKLFF
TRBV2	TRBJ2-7	CASSETSGRSEQYF
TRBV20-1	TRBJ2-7	CSASSGGEQYF
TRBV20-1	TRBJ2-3	CSAREASTDTQYF
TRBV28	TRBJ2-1	CASSGTYHSKRLVSTYNEQFF
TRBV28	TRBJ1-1	CASSLKGRTEAFF
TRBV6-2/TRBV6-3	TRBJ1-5	CASSYPGLYSNQPQHF
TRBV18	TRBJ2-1	CASSPGVSGTYNEQFF
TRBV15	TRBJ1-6	CATSRDRQGLSPLHF
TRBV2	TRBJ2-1	CASSVQREQFF
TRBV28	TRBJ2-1	CASGRGYNEQFF
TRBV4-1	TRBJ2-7	CASSQQGASYEQYF
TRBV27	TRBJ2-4	CASSSTSGSSVAKNIQYF
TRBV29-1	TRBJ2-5	CSAGGLVETQYF
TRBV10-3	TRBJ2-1	CATTSGASLYNEQFF
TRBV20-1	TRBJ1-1	CSARDITVQNTEAFF
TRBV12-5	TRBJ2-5	CASGSPLDMETQYF
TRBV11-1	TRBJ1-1	CASSFQGPEAFF
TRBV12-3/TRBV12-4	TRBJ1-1	CASSLATGVVTEAFF
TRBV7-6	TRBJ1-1	CASSLRPLNTEAFF
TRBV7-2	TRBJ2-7	CASSLSFSGSYFGEF
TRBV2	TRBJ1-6	CASKSSYNSPLHF
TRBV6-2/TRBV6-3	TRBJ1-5	CASSYMDRGNQPQHF
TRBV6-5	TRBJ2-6	CASRGIPGQGLSGANVLTF
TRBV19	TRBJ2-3	CASSSGTSGRLDTQYF
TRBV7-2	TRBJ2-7	CASSIPPPYEQYF
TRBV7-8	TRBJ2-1	CASSISSYNEQFF